This entry lists 9 T cell receptor beta chains sequenced from one sample in a study of T cell changes during pregnancy in multiple sclerosis. Clones were sequenced by immunoSEQ multiplex PCR, and TCRdb holds only the in-frame ones, with some missing. The table has about 44,000 clones, approximately 92% seen once; the top ten hold 0.7%. The source material was CD4+ T cells from peripheral blood mononuclear cells, sampled before pregnancy. These receptors were taken from a female donor with multiple sclerosis, enrolled in a pregnancy study.

This rearrangement joins TRBV7-3 to TRBJ2-1, with D possibly matching TRBD1 (6 bases). Trimming removed 3 bases at V and 9 bases at J, with 18 bases between. The CDR3 length is 15 residues. Germline-derived CDR1 and CDR2 are SGHTA and FQGTGA. CDR3 sequence (DNA): TGTGCCAGCAGCTTCTATCCTACAACAGGGATTGAGCAGTTCTTC. As protein: CASSFYPTTGIEQFF.

This chain connects TRBV12-5 to TRBJ2-1; D is ambiguous. The CDR3 spans 14 residues. Trimming cost V 6 bases and J 0 bases, with 9 bases left between them. Germline CDR1 LGHNT, CDR2 FRNRAP. The chain's CDR3 is CASGSLLSYNEQFF. CDR3 sequence (DNA): TGTGCTAGTGGCTCCCTCCTCTCCTACAATGAGCAGTTCTTC.

This sequence joins TRBV14 and TRBJ1-1, with 7 positions matching TRBD1. Germline V gives CDR1 SGHDN, CDR2 FVKESK. The V gene end was trimmed by 0 bases and the J gene end by 9 bases; junction bases not matched to a gene: 13. This CDR3 is 16 amino acids long. CDR3 in amino acids: CASSQEGGQRIRKAFF. CDR3 bases: TGTGCCAGCAGCCAAGAAGGGGGACAGAGAATTCGTAAAGCTTTCTTT.

The V and J genes are TRBV28 and TRBJ2-7; 10 positions agree with TRBD1. V was pared by 6 bases and J by 2 bases, with 4 bases of the junction left unmatched. The CDR3 totals 14 residues. Germline V gene sequence: CDR1 MDHEN, CDR2 SYDVKM. CDR3 in amino acids: CASSRTGGTYEQYF. For the CDR3, the DNA is TGTGCCAGCAGCCGGACAGGGGGTACCTACGAGCAGTACTTC. Complete variable domain (other parts from reference TRBV28 and TRBJ2-7): DVKVTQSSRYLVKRTGEKVFLECVQDMDHENMFWYRQDPGLGLRLIYFSYDVKMKEKGDIPEGYSVSREKKERFSLILESASTNQTSMYLCASSRTGGTYEQYFGPGTRLTVT.

The genes are TRBV4-2 and TRBJ2-7; 13 bases agree with TRBD2. This CDR3 is built from 18 residues. The junction had 7 bases not matched to a gene; V was cut back by 0 bases and J by 2 bases. Germline assignment: CDR1 LGHNA and CDR2 YNFKEQ. The CDR3 DNA is TGTGCCAGCAGCCAAGATTCTTTGGGGACTAGCGGGACCTACGAGCAGTACTTC. Amino acid sequence: CASSQDSLGTSGTYEQYF.

This chain uses TRBV15 with TRBJ2-7; 14 nucleotides agree with TRBD2. This CDR3 spans 16 amino acids. V was clipped by 0 bases and J by 6 bases; unmatched bases: 4. The germline CDR1 and CDR2 sequences are LNHNV and YYDKDF (reference sequence). This CDR3 reads CATSRDRGTSGSEQYF. CDR3 coding DNA: TGTGCCACCAGCAGAGATCGGGGGACTAGCGGGAGCGAGCAGTACTTC.

CDR3 protein: CASSLATGGRPNEKLFF. In nucleotides, the CDR3 is TGCGCCAGCAGCTTGGCCACAGGGGGAAGGCCTAATGAAAAACTGTTTTTT. The chain carries TRBV5-1 and TRBJ1-4; TRBD1 aligns across 8 bases. CDR3 length: 17 residues. CDR1 is SGHRS, CDR2 YFSETQ, per germline. Trimming removed 0 bases from V and 3 bases from J; junction bases left unmatched: 7.

The genes are TRBV5-1 and TRBJ1-5; possible D gene TRBD1, 6 bases. The V end was cut by 0 bases, the J end by 6 bases, with 13 bases between. This CDR3 has 15 residues. Germline V lookup: CDR1 SGHRS, CDR2 YFSETQ. The CDR3 sequence: CASSLAGERGQPQHF. As DNA, the CDR3 is TGCGCCAGCAGCTTGGCAGGGGAGAGGGGTCAGCCCCAGCATTTT.

The rearrangement links TRBV7-2 to TRBJ2-5, with 13 bases that match TRBD2. The V segment lost 2 bases and the J segment 3 bases; nucleotides outside the gene matches: 6. Germline V gene data show CDR1 as SGHTA and CDR2 as FQGNSA. This CDR3 has 17 residues. The CDR3 bases are TGTGCCAGCAGCTTAACTAGCGGGGGGGCAATTAAAGAGACCCAGTACTTC. This sequence encodes CASSLTSGGAIKETQYF. The full variable domain, in which reference TRBV7-2 and TRBJ2-5 provide the parts outside the CDR3, is GAGVSQSPSNKVTEKGKDVELRCDPISGHTALYWYRQSLGQGLEFLIYFQGNSAPDKSGLPSDRFSAERTGGSVSTLTIQRTQQEDSAVYLCASSLTSGGAIKETQYFGPGTRLLVL.